This T cell receptor beta chain was found in a study of T cell repertoires in cytomegalovirus infection. TCRdb reprocessed the reads with MiXCR, giving one entry per CDR3 protein. The sample holds roughly 860,000 distinct CDR3 sequences, approximately 32% seen once. This clonotype showed up just once. Antigen: not known. Between the trimmed V and J ends, which lost 5 bases and 5 bases, there was a span of 11 bases. The CDR3 contains 13 residues. Germline lookup yields CDR1 MDHEN and CDR2 SYDVKM. Notes on the study in general: Clonotypes of TCR beta that were HLA-C-restricted and CMV-specific dominated the ex vivo response. CMV carriers with the relevant HLA were identified by cumulative public TCR beta family frequency.

This receptor was identified in a human donor in good health (CMV status not recorded). Some clones in this sample may be carry-over from other donors' samples. The chain combines TRBV28 with TRBJ2-3; possible D gene TRBD2, 5 bases. The specimen comprised cultured CD8+ T cells from PBMCs, sampled from culture after CMV antigen stimulation. CDR3 region: CASSPTTLDTQYF. The CDR3 bases are TGTGCCAGCAGTCCGACTACCCTAGATACGCAGTATTTT.